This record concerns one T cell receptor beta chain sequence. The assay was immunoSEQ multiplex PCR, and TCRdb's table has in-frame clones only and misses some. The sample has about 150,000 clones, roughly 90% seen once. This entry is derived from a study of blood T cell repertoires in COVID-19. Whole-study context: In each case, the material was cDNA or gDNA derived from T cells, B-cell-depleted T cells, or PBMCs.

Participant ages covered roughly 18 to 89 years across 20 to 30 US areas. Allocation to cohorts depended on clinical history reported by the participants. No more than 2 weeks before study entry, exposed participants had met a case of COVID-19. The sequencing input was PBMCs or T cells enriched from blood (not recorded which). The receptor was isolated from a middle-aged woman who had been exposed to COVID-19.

Written as DNA, the CDR3 is TGTGCCAGCAGCCAAGATTATGGCTCTGAAAAACTGTTTTTT. The encoded protein is CASSQDYGSEKLFF. The gene calls are TRBV3-1 (or the pseudogene TRBV3-2) and TRBJ1-4, with unresolved D. This CDR3 has 14 residues. Germline V CDR1 and CDR2: LGHDT, YNNKEL (reference sequence). Trimming shortened V by 0 bases and J by 7 bases, and 9 bases separated the two germline ends.